The present entry profiles one TCR beta chain with its context. Its antigen is undetermined. Sequencing used immunoSEQ multiplex PCR; TCRdb keeps in-frame clones, though not all of them. The sample lists tens of thousands of clones, under 90% seen once, with around 7.5% in the top ten. The data are from a study of OX40 agonist ivuxolimab in advanced cancers. Study in general: Clinicians treated patients with ivuxolimab, an agonistic anti-OX40 (CD134) antibody. Anti-PD-1, anti-PD-L1 or anti-CTLA-4 therapy given earlier was allowed, and roughly 40% had some. Subjects had a mean age of roughly 60 years, with a range of 23 to 79; around 80% were male.

Study-level results: Also showing low normalized T-cell clonal expansion were some of the nonresponders.

The V end was cut by 6 bases, the J end by 4 bases, with 10 bases between. Germline V gene lookup returns CDR1 MNHEY and CDR2 SVGAGI. This CDR3 is built from 13 residues. The chain carries TRBV6-5 and TRBJ1-3; unclear D gene. This clonotype originated in an adult with an advanced solid tumor such as melanoma, head and neck, liver or kidney cancer. Sequences were derived from CD4+ or CD8+ T cells sorted from blood, sampled in a trial of the OX40 agonist ivuxolimab. This CDR3 reads CASRAGLGNTIYF. The CDR3 bases are TGTGCCAGCAGGGCGGGTCTAGGAAACACCATATATTTT.